This TCR beta chain was recorded in a study of breast tumors, draining lymph nodes, adjacent tissues. The CDR3 loop spans 14 amino acids. V was clipped by 3 bases and J by 1 base; unmatched bases: 2. Germline V gives CDR1 KGHSH, CDR2 LQKENI. Findings and caveats of the study: Tumor and nontumor repertoires were significantly more similar in luminal-like than in basal-like breast cancer. That most tumor T cells come from lymph nodes remained unproven. The data were judged consistent with most tumor T cells coming from lymph node and expanding in tumor.

This clonotype has ten or more counts. Its matching antigen is unknown. TCRdb re-derived calls from the multiplex PCR reads in MiXCR, one entry per CDR3 protein. The sample lists 200,000 to 250,000 distinct CDR3 sequences, approximately 30% occurring once. Samples came from axillary lymph nodes draining the breast cancer. V usage is TRBV18 and J usage is TRBJ1-2, with TRBD1 identical over 7 bases. The sample taken for sequencing was axillary lymph node tissue. The receptor was derived from a female donor with breast cancer. Some clones in this sample may be carry-over from other donors' samples. In nucleotides, the CDR3 is TGTGCCAGCTCACCGGGACAGTTTAACTATGGCTACACCTTC. Protein sequence: CASSPGQFNYGYTF.